This record covers a single TCR beta chain. The antigen is undetermined. V was trimmed by 4 bases and J by 2 bases, leaving 8 bases between them. Germline CDR1 SGHAT, CDR2 FQNNGV. This CDR3 is 14 amino acids long. Profiling relied on immunoSEQ multiplex PCR, and the TCRdb table lists in-frame clones only, not all of them. The table shows 200,000 to 250,000 clones, with roughly 88% occurring only once. The data derive from a study of Ad26.COV2.S vaccination and SARS-CoV-2 variants. Study at large: As a participant in COV1001, the donor was in the Ad26.COV2.S trial arm.

General observations from the study: The analyses of TCR breadth and depth may have understated the size of total T cell responses. Placebo recipients showed lower spike-specific TCR breadth than vaccinees.

Described treatment: around 19 received Ad26.COV2.S at low or high dose, single or two shots; about five received placebo; per-sample allocation not given. Sample collection was performed on day 63 after the first vaccine or placebo injection. This rearrangement joins TRBV11-2 to TRBJ2-2; D call uncertain. This receptor was obtained from a person between 18 and 60 years old who received the Ad26.COV2.S COVID-19 vaccine or a placebo. This specimen was peripheral blood, taken in a trial of Ad26.COV2.S vaccine versus placebo. CDR3 sequence reads: CASSYHSNTGELFF. CDR3 nucleotides: TGTGCCAGCAGCTACCACTCAAACACCGGGGAGCTGTTTTTT.